Ten or more counts support the clone carrying this TCR beta chain. The entry originates in a study of human T cells and chemical hapten exposure. Study in general: Small pooled library volume differences mainly caused per-sample TCR yield variation.

The authors' total RNA extraction used unfractionated whole blood. Germline CDR1 is MRHNA and CDR2 is SNTAGT. The CDR3 runs 15 residues. V was clipped by 3 bases and J by 1 base; unmatched bases: 4. It was the library that attached unique molecular identifiers to individual cDNA molecules. Original processing notes: The number of TCRs in each sample had a median of approximately 96,000 and spanned 23,224 to 690,600. Each CDR3 protein gets one entry after TCRdb re-called the 5' RACE reads with MiXCR. TCRdb's processing, not the authors' own work, is the source of the V and J calls. Counted here are 81,000 or so distinct CDR3 sequences, about 7.7% occurring once; the ten biggest clones make up approximately 2.5%.

The sequence was obtained from a male donor in good health. The V and J genes are TRBV6-4 and TRBJ2-3; 7 bases fit TRBD2. CDR3 sequence (DNA): TGTGCCAGCAGTGAGTCGGCGGGAGGCACAGATACGCAGTATTTT. Translation: CASSESAGGTDTQYF.